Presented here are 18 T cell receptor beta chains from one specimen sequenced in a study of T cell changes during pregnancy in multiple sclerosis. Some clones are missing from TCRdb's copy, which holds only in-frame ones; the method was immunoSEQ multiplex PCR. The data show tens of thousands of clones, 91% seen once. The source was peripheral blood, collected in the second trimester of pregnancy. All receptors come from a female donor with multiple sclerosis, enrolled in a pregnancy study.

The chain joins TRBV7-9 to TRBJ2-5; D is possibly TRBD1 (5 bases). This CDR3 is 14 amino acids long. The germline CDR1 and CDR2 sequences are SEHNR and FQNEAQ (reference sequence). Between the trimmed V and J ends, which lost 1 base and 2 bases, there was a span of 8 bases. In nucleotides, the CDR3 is TGTGCCAGCAGCTTAGTGGGGCGTCAAGAGACCCAGTACTTC. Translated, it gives CASSLVGRQETQYF. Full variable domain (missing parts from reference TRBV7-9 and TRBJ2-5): DTGVSQNPRHKITKRGQNVTFRCDPISEHNRLYWYRQTLGQGPEFLTYFQNEAQLEKSRLLSDRFSAERPKGSFSTLEIQRTEQGDSAMYLCASSLVGRQETQYFGPGTRLLVL.

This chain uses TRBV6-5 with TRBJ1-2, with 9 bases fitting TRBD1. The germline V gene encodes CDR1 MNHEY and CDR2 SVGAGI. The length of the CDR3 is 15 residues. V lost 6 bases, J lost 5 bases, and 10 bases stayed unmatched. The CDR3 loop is CASSATVGQGYGYTF. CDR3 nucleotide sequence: TGTGCCAGCAGCGCCACAGTTGGACAGGGGTATGGCTACACCTTC.

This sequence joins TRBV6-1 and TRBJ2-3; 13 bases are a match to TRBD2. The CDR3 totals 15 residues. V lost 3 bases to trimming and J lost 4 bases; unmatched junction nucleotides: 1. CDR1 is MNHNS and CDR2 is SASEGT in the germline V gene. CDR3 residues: CASSETSGGSDTQYF. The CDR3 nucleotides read TGTGCCAGCAGTGAGACTAGCGGGGGGTCAGATACGCAGTATTTT.

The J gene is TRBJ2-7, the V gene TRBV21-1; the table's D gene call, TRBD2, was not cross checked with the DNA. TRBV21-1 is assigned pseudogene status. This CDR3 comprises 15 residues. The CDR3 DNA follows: TGTGCCAGCAGCAAAGAGCGGTCCGAATCCTACGAGCAGTACTTC. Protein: CASSKERSESYEQYF.

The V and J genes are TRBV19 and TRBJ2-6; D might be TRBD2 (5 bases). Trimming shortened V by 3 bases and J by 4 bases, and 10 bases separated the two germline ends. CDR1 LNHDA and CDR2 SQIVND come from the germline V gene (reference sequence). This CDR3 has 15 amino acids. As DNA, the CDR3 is TGTGCCAGTAGTATCGGGGTGACCGGGGCCAACGTCCTGACTTTC. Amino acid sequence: CASSIGVTGANVLTF.

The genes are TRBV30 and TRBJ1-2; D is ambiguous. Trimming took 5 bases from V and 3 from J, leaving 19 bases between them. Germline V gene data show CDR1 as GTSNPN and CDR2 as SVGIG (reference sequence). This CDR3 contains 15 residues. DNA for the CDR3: TGTGCCTGGTGGGTCCCTAGGTCGCAGTACTATGGCTACACCTTC. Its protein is CAWWVPRSQYYGYTF.

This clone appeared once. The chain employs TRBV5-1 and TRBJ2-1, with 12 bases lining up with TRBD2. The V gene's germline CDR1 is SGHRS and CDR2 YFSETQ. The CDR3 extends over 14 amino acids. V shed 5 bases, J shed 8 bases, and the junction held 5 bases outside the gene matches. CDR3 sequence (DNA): TGCGCCAGCAGTTCCGGGACTAGCGGGTATGAGCAGTTCTTC. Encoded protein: CASSSGTSGYEQFF.

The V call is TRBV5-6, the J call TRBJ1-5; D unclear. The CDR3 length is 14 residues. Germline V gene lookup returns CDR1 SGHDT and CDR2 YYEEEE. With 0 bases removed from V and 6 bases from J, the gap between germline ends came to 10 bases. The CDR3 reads CASSLEGGLQPQHF. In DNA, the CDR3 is TGTGCCAGCAGCTTGGAGGGAGGGCTTCAGCCCCAGCATTTT.

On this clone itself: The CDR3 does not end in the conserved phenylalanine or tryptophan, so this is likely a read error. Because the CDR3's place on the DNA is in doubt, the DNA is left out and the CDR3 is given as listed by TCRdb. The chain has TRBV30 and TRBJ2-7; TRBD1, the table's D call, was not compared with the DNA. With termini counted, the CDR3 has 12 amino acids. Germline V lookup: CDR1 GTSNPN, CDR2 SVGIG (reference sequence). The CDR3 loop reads CAWSVPRTGVYL.

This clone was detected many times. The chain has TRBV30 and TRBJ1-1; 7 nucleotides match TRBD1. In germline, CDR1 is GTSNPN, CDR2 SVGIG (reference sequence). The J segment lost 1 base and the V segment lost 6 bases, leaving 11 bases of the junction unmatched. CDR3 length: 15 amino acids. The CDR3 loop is CACVFFDRANTEAFF. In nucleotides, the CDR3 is TGTGCCTGCGTCTTCTTCGACAGGGCGAACACTGAAGCTTTCTTT.

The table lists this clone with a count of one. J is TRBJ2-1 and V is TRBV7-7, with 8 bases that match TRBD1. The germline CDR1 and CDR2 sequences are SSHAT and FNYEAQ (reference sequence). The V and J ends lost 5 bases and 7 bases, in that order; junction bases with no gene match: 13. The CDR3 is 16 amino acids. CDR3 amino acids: CASSPRLDRGGNEQFF. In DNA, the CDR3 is TGTGCCAGCAGCCCAAGACTCGACAGGGGTGGAAATGAGCAGTTCTTC.

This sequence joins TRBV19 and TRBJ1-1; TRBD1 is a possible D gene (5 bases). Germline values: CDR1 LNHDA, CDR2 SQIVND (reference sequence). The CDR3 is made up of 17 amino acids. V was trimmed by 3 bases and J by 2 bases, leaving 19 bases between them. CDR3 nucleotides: TGTGCCAGTAGTATCGACGTCTCTACGGGACTTAACACTGAAGCTTTCTTT. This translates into CASSIDVSTGLNTEAFF.

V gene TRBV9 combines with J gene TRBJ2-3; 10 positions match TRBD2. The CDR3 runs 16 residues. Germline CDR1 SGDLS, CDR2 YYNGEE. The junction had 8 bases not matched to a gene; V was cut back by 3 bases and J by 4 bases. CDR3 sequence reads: CASSALAGGIADTQYF. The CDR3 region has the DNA TGTGCCAGCAGCGCGTTAGCGGGGGGCATCGCAGATACGCAGTATTTT.

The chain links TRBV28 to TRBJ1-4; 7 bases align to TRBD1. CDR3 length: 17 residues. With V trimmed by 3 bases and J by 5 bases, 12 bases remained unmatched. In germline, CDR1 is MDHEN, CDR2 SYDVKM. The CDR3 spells CASSLVPPGQMNEKLFF. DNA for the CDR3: TGTGCCAGCAGTTTGGTCCCCCCGGGACAGATGAATGAAAAACTGTTTTTT.

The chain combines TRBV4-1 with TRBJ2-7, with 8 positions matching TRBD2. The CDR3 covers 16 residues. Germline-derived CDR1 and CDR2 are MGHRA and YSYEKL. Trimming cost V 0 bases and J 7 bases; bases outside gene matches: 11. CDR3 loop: CASSQDWASGGREQYF. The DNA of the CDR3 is TGCGCCAGCAGCCAAGATTGGGCCAGCGGGGGACGGGAGCAGTACTTC.

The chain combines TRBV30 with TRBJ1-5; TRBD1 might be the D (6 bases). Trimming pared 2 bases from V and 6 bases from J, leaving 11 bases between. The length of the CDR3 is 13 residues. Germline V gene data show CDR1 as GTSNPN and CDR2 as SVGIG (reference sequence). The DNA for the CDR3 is TGTGCCTGGAGTACAGGGCATCGTCAGCCCCAGCATTTT. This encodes CAWSTGHRQPQHF.

This chain's CDR3 is CASSLRDRGYEQYF. CDR3 sequence (DNA): TGTGCCAGCAGCCTACGGGACAGGGGTTACGAGCAGTACTTC. J is TRBJ2-7 and V is TRBV7-9, with TRBD1 matching over 10 bases. CDR3 length: 14 residues. The germline V gene encodes CDR1 SEHNR and CDR2 FQNEAQ (reference sequence). Trimming cost V 5 bases and J 4 bases; bases outside gene matches: 5.

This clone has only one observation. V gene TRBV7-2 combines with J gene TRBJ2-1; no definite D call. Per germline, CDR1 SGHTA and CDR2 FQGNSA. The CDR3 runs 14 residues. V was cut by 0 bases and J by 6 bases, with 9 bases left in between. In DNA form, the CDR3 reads TGTGCCAGCAGCTTAGCGTCTCTCCCCAATGAGCAGTTCTTC. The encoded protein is CASSLASLPNEQFF.